A selection of T cell receptor beta chains follows, all from one sample in a study of identical twins. TCRdb redid the calling of the 5' RACE reads with MiXCR, one entry per CDR3 protein. The table has around 480,000 distinct CDR3 sequences, 14% seen once; the top ten hold more than 0.5%. The same data also went into a second study, on yellow fever vaccine responses in identical twins.

Sequenced sample: CD4+ T cells sorted from blood. The receptors come from a woman under 30 in good health. CDR3s include the opening cysteine and the closing phenylalanine or tryptophan. D genes are given only for firm matches. The listing skips clone size in some rows; elsewhere it reads once, few, many or a size class.

J gene | D gene | V gene | clone size | CDR3 protein | CDR3 DNA
TRBJ2-7 | . | TRBV28 | . | CASSPLVGSGRYEQYF | TGTGCCAGCAGCCCATTAGTTGGTAGCGGACGCTACGAGCAGTACTTC
TRBJ1-2 | TRBD1 | TRBV20-1 | . | CSARNRTGQSYTF | TGCAGTGCTAGAAATAGGACAGGGCAGAGCTACACCTTC
TRBJ2-1 | . | TRBV19 | few | CASSLGGPDEQFF | TGTGCCAGTAGCCTAGGAGGGCCCGATGAGCAGTTCTTC
TRBJ2-2 | . | TRBV19 | . | CASTLLGGTDTGELFF | TGTGCCAGTACCCTACTAGGGGGGACGGACACCGGGGAGCTGTTTTTT
TRBJ2-1 | TRBD2 | TRBV7-8 | . | CASRTSGRSSYNEQFF | TGTGCCAGCAGAACTAGCGGGAGGAGCTCCTACAATGAGCAGTTCTTC
TRBJ2-4 | TRBD1 | TRBV12-3/TRBV12-4 | few | CASRDRGGLAKNIQYF | TGTGCCAGCAGGGACAGGGGGGGACTAGCCAAAAACATTCAGTACTTC
TRBJ2-7 | TRBD1 | TRBV7-6 | . | CASSSPRRTGGPYEQYF | TGTGCCAGCAGCTCACCCCGCCGGACAGGGGGGCCCTACGAGCAGTACTTC
TRBJ2-7 | TRBD1 | TRBV6-2/TRBV6-3 | few | CASRQPRGRYEQYF | TGTGCCAGCAGACAACCCAGGGGGCGGTACGAGCAGTACTTC
TRBJ1-1 | . | TRBV5-1 | . | CASSLLGGQKNTEAFF | TGCGCCAGCAGCTTGTTGGGTGGGCAGAAGAACACTGAAGCTTTCTTT
TRBJ2-2 | TRBD1 | TRBV4-3 | few | CASSQGGGQAHGELFF | TGCGCCAGCAGCCAAGGTGGAGGACAGGCCCACGGGGAGCTGTTTTTT
TRBJ2-2 | . | TRBV4-1 | few | CASSQATGILANTGELFF | TGCGCCAGCAGCCAAGCTACAGGGATTTTAGCGAACACCGGGGAGCTGTTTTTT
TRBJ2-7 | . | TRBV6-1 | few | CASSPLGLGYEQYF | TGTGCCAGCAGCCCCCTCGGGTTGGGCTACGAGCAGTACTTC
TRBJ2-1 | TRBD2 | TRBV7-2 | few | CASRGPAGGPNNEQFF | TGTGCCAGCAGGGGGCCAGCGGGAGGGCCGAACAATGAGCAGTTCTTC
TRBJ2-5 | . | TRBV28 | few | CASSLSPGKETQYF | TGTGCCAGCAGTTTATCCCCAGGGAAAGAGACCCAGTACTTC
TRBJ2-5 | . | TRBV28 | . | CASSLYKETQYF | TGTGCCAGCAGTTTGTACAAAGAGACCCAGTACTTC
TRBJ1-5 | . | TRBV7-2 | many | CASSLEIRQPQHF | TGTGCCAGCAGCTTAGAGATTCGACAGCCCCAGCATTTT
TRBJ2-3 | TRBD2 | TRBV6-2/TRBV6-3 | . | CASSQLGLAGSTDTQYF | TGTGCCAGCAGTCAACTCGGACTAGCGGGAAGCACAGATACGCAGTATTTT